This T cell receptor beta chain was captured by sequencing in a study of PD-1 blockade in classical Hodgkin lymphoma. V gave up 3 bases and J gave up 8 bases, with 7 bases separating them. Germline V CDR1 and CDR2: MNHNS, SASEGT. The CDR3 sequence is 11 residues long. Measured with immunoSEQ multiplex PCR; TCRdb has only the in-frame clones, and not every one. Of around 99,000 clones listed, roughly 80% are singletons. Each patient experienced a relapse that followed autologous stem cell transplantation, and brentuximab vedotin exposure varied. This chain links TRBV6-1 with TRBJ1-2, with D unclear. Sequences were derived from peripheral blood mononuclear cells (PBMCs), sampled before the second cycle of nivolumab. This clonotype originated in a human donor with classical Hodgkin lymphoma. The CDR3, as DNA: TGTGCCAGCAGTGAGACGGGCGGCTACACCTTC. Its translation: CASSETGGYTF.